Following are 28 T cell receptor beta chains from one sample sequenced in a study of T cell changes during pregnancy in multiple sclerosis. Sequenced by immunoSEQ multiplex PCR; TCRdb stores in-frame clones only, minus some. The sample records tens of thousands of clones, around nine tenths being singletons. The material was CD4+ T cells from peripheral blood mononuclear cells, obtained before pregnancy. Receptors were obtained from a female donor with multiple sclerosis, enrolled in a pregnancy study.

The chain carries TRBV7-6 and TRBJ1-1, with TRBD1 as a possible D gene (5 bases). The CDR3 spans 14 residues. Trimming stripped 2 bases from V and 4 bases from J, with 11 bases between. The germline gives CDR1 SGHVS, CDR2 FNYEAQ. The CDR3: CASSLNRLSTEAFF. DNA for the CDR3: TGTGCCAGCAGCTTAAACAGGTTGAGCACTGAAGCTTTCTTT.

The rearrangement joins TRBV7-9 to TRBJ2-5; weak D call: TRBD1 (6 bases). Germline CDR1 is SEHNR and CDR2 is FQNEAQ (reference sequence). The V gene lost 6 bases and the J gene lost 5 bases, with 10 bases spanning the gap. This CDR3 has 12 residues. The CDR3 sequence is CASSLQGETQYF. In DNA form, the CDR3 reads TGTGCCAGCAGTCTCCAGGGGGAGACCCAGTACTTC.

This chain connects TRBV5-6 to TRBJ1-2; 7 bases align to TRBD1. Unmatched junction bases numbered 17, after V lost 3 bases and J lost 3 bases. This CDR3 spans 18 amino acids. In germline, CDR1 is SGHDT, CDR2 YYEEEE. DNA for the CDR3: TGTGCCAGCAGCTCGGGAGGGGACAGTTATTTTTATTACTATGGCTACACCTTC. This sequence encodes CASSSGGDSYFYYYGYTF.

In this sample, this clone turned up once. The chain couples TRBV27 to TRBJ1-5, with a weak D call TRBD1 (6 bases). The germline gives CDR1 MNHEY, CDR2 SMNVEV (reference sequence). The germline V and J ends were trimmed by 5 bases and 5 bases, with 16 bases remaining between them. The CDR3 length is 15 residues. DNA of the CDR3: TGTGCCAGCAGTCGAACACAGGGCTGGGATCAGCCCCAGCATTTT. It yields the protein CASSRTQGWDQPQHF.

This clone appeared once. This sequence joins TRBV28 and TRBJ2-7; possible D gene TRBD2, 7 bases. CDR1 is MDHEN and CDR2 is SYDVKM in the germline V gene. V was cut by 5 bases and J by 3 bases, with 17 bases left in between. The CDR3 extends over 15 amino acids. In nucleotides, the CDR3 is TGTGCCAGCAGTCCCCCCGGAGGGGGGGTCTACGAGCAGTACTTC. Translating it yields CASSPPGGGVYEQYF.

The J gene is TRBJ1-4, the V gene TRBV30, with D hard to call. V shed 0 bases and J shed 10 bases, with 15 bases lying between them. Germline CDR1 is GTSNPN and CDR2 is SVGIG (reference sequence). This CDR3 is 14 amino acids long. DNA for the CDR3: TGTGCCTGGAGTGTAAACGGGGAGGAGGGAAAACTGTTTTTT. Amino acid sequence: CAWSVNGEEGKLFF.

The chain recombines TRBV5-1 with TRBJ2-1; a possible D gene is TRBD1 (6 bases). The V gene's germline CDR1 is SGHRS and CDR2 YFSETQ. The CDR3 consists of 14 residues. Trimming cost V 6 bases and J 2 bases, with 12 bases left between them. The CDR3 sequence: CASNRDTAYNEQFF. The CDR3 region has the DNA TGCGCCAGCAACCGGGACACAGCCTACAATGAGCAGTTCTTC. Full variable domain (outside the CDR3, taken from reference TRBV5-1 and TRBJ2-1): KAGVTQTPRYLIKTRGQQVTLSCSPISGHRSVSWYQQTPGQGLQFLFEYFSETQRNKGNFPGRFSGRQFSNSRSEMNVSTLELGDSALYLCASNRDTAYNEQFFGPGTRLTVL.

The CDR3 region has the DNA TGTGCCAGCAGCGTACTTGAGGCCACAGATACGCAGTATTTT. Translation gives CASSVLEATDTQYF. The V and J genes are TRBV9 and TRBJ2-3, with D unclear. This CDR3 is 14 amino acids long. Trimming took off 1 base at V and 2 bases at J, with 8 bases between the two ends. Germline assignment: CDR1 SGDLS and CDR2 YYNGEE.

The chain couples TRBV27 to TRBJ1-2; 8 positions agree with TRBD1. The CDR3 spans 14 residues. Losses at the gene ends were 6 bases for V and 8 bases for J; bases not matched to a gene: 11. Per the germline V gene, CDR1 is MNHEY and CDR2 is SMNVEV (reference sequence). The CDR3 region is CASSPYGTGKGYTF. In DNA form, the CDR3 reads TGTGCCAGCAGCCCCTACGGGACAGGAAAGGGCTACACCTTC.

The chain carries TRBV4-3 and TRBJ2-1; TRBD1 agrees at 9 bases. V lost 0 bases, J lost 10 bases, and 10 bases stayed unmatched. This CDR3 has 16 amino acids. Germline V lookup: CDR1 LGHNA, CDR2 YSLEER. In DNA, the CDR3 is TGCGCCAGCAGCCAAGATCCGGGACAGGGCGCAGGGGAGCAGTTCTTC. Translation gives CASSQDPGQGAGEQFF.

This chain uses TRBV9 with TRBJ2-3; TRBD2 agrees at 7 bases. The germline gives CDR1 SGDLS, CDR2 YYNGEE. V trimming: 4 bases; J trimming: 5 bases; junction bases outside the gene matches: 7. CDR3 size: 14 residues. CDR3 region: CASSPGTKKDTQYF. The CDR3 bases are TGTGCCAGCAGCCCGGGGACTAAAAAAGATACGCAGTATTTT.

The J gene is TRBJ1-5, the V gene TRBV19, with a possible D match to TRBD1 (6 bases). Looked up from germline, CDR1 is LNHDA and CDR2 is SQIVND (reference sequence). This CDR3 has 19 residues. V lost 5 bases to trimming and J lost 1 base, with 24 bases between them. CDR3 region: CASSAQGQRVFVSNQPQHF. CDR3 in DNA: TGTGCCAGTAGTGCCCAGGGACAAAGGGTGTTCGTGAGCAATCAGCCCCAGCATTTT.

The chain links TRBV18 to TRBJ1-2; TRBD1 matches at 7 bases. The CDR3 totals 14 residues. V lost 1 base and J lost 3; bases outside the gene matches: 2. Germline V gene data show CDR1 as KGHSH and CDR2 as LQKENI. CDR3 protein: CASSPQGADYGYTF. The CDR3 DNA is TGTGCCAGCTCACCACAGGGGGCGGACTATGGCTACACCTTC.

This clone was detected only once. The chain couples TRBV9 to TRBJ2-6, with TRBD1 as a possible D gene (6 bases). The V gene's germline CDR1 is SGDLS and CDR2 YYNGEE. Trimming stripped 0 bases from V and 0 bases from J, with 16 bases between. The CDR3 extends over 19 amino acids. CDR3 DNA: TGTGCCAGCAGCGTAGTAGCGACAGGACCCCTCTCTGGGGCCAACGTCCTGACTTTC. Translated: CASSVVATGPLSGANVLTF.

The genes are TRBV2 and TRBJ1-2, with D perhaps TRBD1 (6 bases). V lost 6 bases and J lost 4, with 12 bases in between. The V gene's germline CDR1 is SNHLY and CDR2 FYNNEI. This CDR3 comprises 13 residues. The CDR3: CASRVSDSYGYTF. In nucleotides, the CDR3 is TGTGCCAGCAGGGTATCGGACAGCTATGGCTACACCTTC.

Comments on this clone: At one end, the junction sequence differs from germline, possibly due to a read error. V and J are TRBV7-2 and TRBJ1-4; 7 nucleotides line up with TRBD1. The germline V gene has CDR1 SGHTA and CDR2 FQGNSA. This CDR3 has 14 residues. Here the CDR3 reads CASTLGGAFEKLFF. CDR3 nucleotides: TGTGCCAGCACCTTAGGGGGCGCGTTTGAAAAACTGTTTTTT.

The rearrangement links TRBV5-6 to TRBJ1-6; weak D call: TRBD1 (6 bases). The CDR3 consists of 15 residues. V was trimmed by 0 bases and J by 7 bases, leaving 11 bases between them. Germline CDR1 is SGHDT and CDR2 is YYEEEE. CDR3 in DNA: TGTGCCAGCAGCTTGGTTGGCAGGGGAAATTCACCCCTCCACTTT. Translation gives CASSLVGRGNSPLHF.

This rearrangement joins TRBV11-1 to TRBJ2-7; tentatively, D is TRBD1 (5 bases). There are 13 residues in the CDR3. In germline, CDR1 is SGHAT, CDR2 FQDESV (reference sequence). The germline V and J ends were trimmed by 2 bases and 3 bases, with 8 bases remaining between them. The CDR3 here is CASSLQGNYEQYF. The CDR3, as DNA: TGTGCCAGCAGCTTACAGGGAAACTACGAGCAGTACTTC.

The chain joins TRBV7-6 to TRBJ2-7; D unclear. Germline V gene lookup returns CDR1 SGHVS and CDR2 FNYEAQ. CDR3 length equals 14 residues. V shed 1 base and J shed 7 bases, with 14 bases lying between them. CDR3 nucleotides: TGTGCCAGCAGCTTAGGTCCGGGTCCTAGGGAGCAGTACTTC. As protein: CASSLGPGPREQYF.

The rearrangement links TRBV15 to TRBJ2-3; 9 nucleotides align to TRBD2. The CDR3 totals 17 residues. With V trimmed by 0 bases and J by 0 bases, 4 bases remained unmatched. Germline loops: CDR1 LNHNV, CDR2 YYDKDF (reference sequence). In DNA, the CDR3 is TGTGCCACCAGCAGAGACATAGCGGGGGAGAGCACAGATACGCAGTATTTT. Its translation is CATSRDIAGESTDTQYF.

The chain joins TRBV28 to TRBJ1-1; D unclear. The V and J ends lost 7 bases and 6 bases respectively, with 12 bases between them. The germline gives CDR1 MDHEN, CDR2 SYDVKM. This CDR3 is 12 amino acids long. Here the CDR3 reads CASTTSPPEAFF. CDR3 bases: TGTGCCAGCACTACTTCCCCCCCTGAAGCTTTCTTT.

This sequence joins TRBV5-1 and TRBJ2-5, with D possibly matching TRBD2 (5 bases). The CDR3 runs to 15 residues. Trimming shortened V by 2 bases and J by 1 base, and 12 bases separated the two germline ends. Germline V gene sequence: CDR1 SGHRS, CDR2 YFSETQ. CDR3 sequence (DNA): TGCGCCAGCAGCTTTAACCCGACTACCCAAGAGACCCAGTACTTC. This codes for CASSFNPTTQETQYF.

The rearrangement joins TRBV19 to TRBJ1-6; perhaps TRBD1 as D (5 bases). Germline V gives CDR1 LNHDA, CDR2 SQIVND (reference sequence). The CDR3 consists of 16 residues. Trimming took 6 bases from V and 6 from J, leaving 18 bases between them. This chain's CDR3 is CASSPPGSRANSPLHF. The CDR3, as DNA: TGTGCCAGTAGCCCCCCAGGGTCCAGGGCTAATTCACCCCTCCACTTT.

The chain employs TRBV5-1 and TRBJ1-1, with D perhaps matching TRBD1 (6 bases). V gave up 3 bases and J gave up 7 bases, with 10 bases separating them. Looked up from germline, CDR1 is SGHRS and CDR2 is YFSETQ. The CDR3 runs 12 residues. CDR3 nucleotides: TGCGCCAGCAGCTCCACAGGGAATGAAGCTTTCTTT. Amino acids: CASSSTGNEAFF. The variable domain in full, with the rest retrieved from reference TRBV5-1 and TRBJ1-1, is KAGVTQTPRYLIKTRGQQVTLSCSPISGHRSVSWYQQTPGQGLQFLFEYFSETQRNKGNFPGRFSGRQFSNSRSEMNVSTLELGDSALYLCASSSTGNEAFFGQGTRLTVV.

The rearrangement joins TRBV11-2 to TRBJ1-2, with no clear D. There are 13 residues in the CDR3. Trimming pared 4 bases from V and 6 bases from J, leaving 12 bases between. In germline, CDR1 is SGHAT, CDR2 FQNNGV. The CDR3 nucleotides read TGTGCCAGCAGCTCTTCGCCTATGGATGGCTACACCTTC. It translates to CASSSSPMDGYTF.

The rearrangement joins TRBV6-1 to TRBJ1-1; no clear D gene. Trimming took 1 base from V and 5 from J, leaving 11 bases between them. The length of the CDR3 is 14 residues. The germline V gene encodes CDR1 MNHNS and CDR2 SASEGT. The DNA for the CDR3 is TGTGCCAGCAGTGAAGGGCCGGGAGGGACTGAAGCTTTCTTT. Amino acid sequence: CASSEGPGGTEAFF.

J is TRBJ2-3 and V is TRBV4-1, with D perhaps matching TRBD1 (5 bases). V was clipped by 2 bases and J by 2 bases, with 11 bases between them. The CDR3 runs 15 residues. Germline CDR1 reads MGHRA; CDR2 reads YSYEKL. CDR3 bases: TGCGCCAGCAGCCAATTGGGGCCCCTCACAGATACGCAGTATTTT. This encodes CASSQLGPLTDTQYF.

The chain combines TRBV9 with TRBJ1-5; TRBD1 is a possible D gene (5 bases). This CDR3 spans 13 amino acids. Trimming removed 7 bases at V and 6 bases at J, with 14 bases between. The V gene's germline CDR1 is SGDLS and CDR2 YYNGEE. CDR3 amino acids: CASSGQGSQPQHF. The CDR3 coding sequence is TGTGCCAGCTCCGGGCAGGGAAGTCAGCCCCAGCATTTT.